This T cell receptor beta chain is drawn from a study of neoadjuvant anti-PD-1 for oral cavity cancer. In the study overall: Before surgery, most patients got three to four biweekly 3 mg/kg nivolumab doses. Non-progressing patients received a fourth nivolumab dose near day 43, then surgery on days 50-56. Broader study findings: Treg/Th17 ratio rose with pretreatment blood and fell with post-treatment tumor TCRbeta clonality.

Libraries were prepared by immunoSEQ multiplex PCR; TCRdb keeps only in-frame clonotypes and omits some of them. Of about 14,000 clones in the sample, 67% are singletons; the top ten hold around 2.9%. Time point meaning: after neoadjuvant nivolumab, at surgical resection. Patients were newly diagnosed with stage II-IVA oral cavity squamous cell carcinoma without prior systemic or radiation treatment. Worth noting for this clone: Its antigen is undetermined.

Germline V gives CDR1 SGHVS, CDR2 FQNEAQ. The germline V and J ends were trimmed by 2 bases and 3 bases, with 7 bases remaining between them. The CDR3 consists of 13 residues. The sequencing used PBMCs, collected after nivolumab (anti-PD-1) treatment. The receptor was isolated from a person aged 40 to 85 with oral cavity squamous cell carcinoma. The genes are TRBV7-8 and TRBJ1-1; D is unclear. The CDR3 here is CASSLTGYTEAFF. Here the CDR3 DNA reads TGTGCCAGCAGCTTAACGGGGTACACTGAAGCTTTCTTT.